A single sample is the source of the 25 T cell receptor beta chains below, sequenced in a study of T cells after posttransplantation cyclophosphamide. Generated by immunoSEQ multiplex PCR, the TCRdb table keeps only in-frame clones and is missing some. The sample gives 25,000 to 30,000 clones, none seen only once, and the top ten clones hold nearly 1.5%. The sequenced sample was PBMCs. Receptors originate from a man aged 45-60 years in good health, CMV-negative, and a related stem cell transplant donor.

There are many counts of this clone. The chain is built from TRBV5-5 and TRBJ1-1; no clear D. Between the trimmed V and J ends, which lost 6 bases and 1 base, there was a span of 7 bases. This CDR3 is 12 amino acids long. The germline CDR1 and CDR2 sequences are SGHKS and YYEKEE (reference sequence). CDR3 loop: CASNPGNTEAFF. The CDR3 bases are TGTGCCAGCAACCCAGGGAACACTGAAGCTTTCTTT.

In this sample, this clone turned up many times. This chain uses TRBV7-9 with TRBJ1-2; D is unclear. Per germline, CDR1 SEHNR and CDR2 FQNEAQ (reference sequence). The CDR3 extends over 14 amino acids. Between the trimmed V and J ends, which lost 2 bases and 5 bases, there was a span of 12 bases. CDR3 loop: CASSLSAAYYGYTF. CDR3 nucleotide sequence: TGTGCCAGCAGCTTATCGGCGGCATATTATGGCTACACCTTC.

This clone has ten or more counts. This sequence joins TRBV5-1 and TRBJ2-1; a weak D match, TRBD1 (6 bases). Trimming left V 6 bases short and J 7 bases short, with 20 bases between. The germline V gene encodes CDR1 SGHRS and CDR2 YFSETQ. CDR3 length: 15 residues. The CDR3, as DNA: TGCGCCAGCACCTCAATCGCAGGGGTCAGGAATGAGCAGTTCTTC. It codes for CASTSIAGVRNEQFF.

This clone was detected many times. The rearrangement links TRBV7-6 to TRBJ2-7; D may be TRBD2 (6 bases). The CDR3 consists of 16 residues. V lost 1 base and J 2 bases, leaving 15 bases between the germline ends. Germline V gene lookup returns CDR1 SGHVS and CDR2 FNYEAQ. The CDR3 DNA sequence: TGTGCCAGCAGCTTAGGTGTTGCGGGGTCCACCTACGAGCAGTACTTC. It codes for CASSLGVAGSTYEQYF. The whole variable domain, filled in from reference TRBV7-6 and TRBJ2-7, reads GAGVSQSPRYKVTKRGQDVALRCDPISGHVSLYWYRQALGQGPEFLTYFNYEAQQDKSGLPNDRFSAERPEGSISTLTIQRTEQRDSAMYRCASSLGVAGSTYEQYFGPGTRLTVT.

This clone was seen at least ten times. CDR3 sequence (DNA): TGCGCCAGCAGCCAAGATTTGGCAGGCGTCCCCTCGGCCCGATTCTTC. Translated: CASSQDLAGVPSARFF. This chain links TRBV4-1 with TRBJ2-1, with D uncertain. The CDR3 runs to 16 residues. Trimming shortened V by 0 bases and J by 16 bases, and 25 bases separated the two germline ends. The germline V gene encodes CDR1 MGHRA and CDR2 YSYEKL.

This clone was observed at least ten times. The chain is built from TRBV9 and TRBJ2-3; the match to TRBD1 covers 9 bases. Looked up from germline, CDR1 is SGDLS and CDR2 is YYNGEE. With V trimmed by 0 bases and J by 2 bases, 1 base remained unmatched. The CDR3 runs to 15 residues. The CDR3, as DNA: TGTGCCAGCAGCGTAGGGACAGGGGACACAGATACGCAGTATTTT. This sequence encodes CASSVGTGDTDTQYF. Full variable domain (outside the CDR3, taken from reference TRBV9 and TRBJ2-3): DSGVTQTPKHLITATGQRVTLRCSPRSGDLSVYWYQQSLDQGLQFLIQYYNGEERAKGNILERFSAQQFPDLHSELNLSSLELGDSALYFCASSVGTGDTDTQYFGPGTRLTVL.

This clone has at least ten counts. The chain uses TRBV5-1 and TRBJ2-1; TRBD2 is a possible D gene (6 bases). This CDR3 spans 14 amino acids. V gave up 2 bases and J gave up 8 bases, with 14 bases separating them. Germline V gene lookup returns CDR1 SGHRS and CDR2 YFSETQ. The chain's CDR3 is CASSFDVGGDEQFF. CDR3 sequence (DNA): TGCGCCAGCAGCTTTGACGTCGGGGGTGATGAGCAGTTCTTC.

This clone was counted at least ten times. The rearrangement uses TRBV6-5 and TRBJ1-2; a possible D gene is TRBD1 (5 bases). The germline V gene encodes CDR1 MNHEY and CDR2 SVGAGI. This CDR3 is built from 15 residues. V lost 0 bases and J 8 bases, leaving 16 bases between the germline ends. The CDR3 region has the DNA TGTGCCAGCAGTTACTCGAGTGGGGGGTGGAGCGGCTACACCTTC. Translating gives CASSYSSGGWSGYTF.

The V gene is TRBV11-2, the J gene TRBJ2-5; D is unclear. The DNA end is more similar to TRBJ2-7, so the J call may be wrong. The germline CDR1 and CDR2 sequences are SGHAT and FQNNGV. This CDR3 region has 16 residues. This CDR3 is CASSLGSPIAPYEQYF. The CDR3 DNA reads TGTGCCAGCAGCTTAGGATCCCCCATAGCCCCCTACGAGCAGTACTTC.

This clone appeared many times. J is TRBJ1-5 and V is TRBV6-4; 7 bases map to TRBD1. The J segment lost 3 bases and the V segment lost 3 bases, leaving 5 bases of the junction unmatched. The CDR3 extends over 15 amino acids. Germline CDR1 MRHNA, CDR2 SNTAGT. CDR3 sequence (DNA): TGTGCCAGCAGTGAATTTACAGGGGCCAATCAGCCCCAGCATTTT. The encoded protein is CASSEFTGANQPQHF.

A few counts support this clone. The rearrangement links TRBV5-8 to TRBJ2-3; 16 nucleotides match TRBD2. The CDR3 has 17 residues. V lost 4 bases to trimming and J lost 2 bases; unmatched junction nucleotides: 4. Germline V lookup: CDR1 SGHTS, CDR2 YDEGEE. The CDR3 DNA is TGTGCCAGCAGCGTAGGGACTAGCGGGGGGGCCACAGATACGCAGTATTTT. It encodes CASSVGTSGGATDTQYF.

This clone was seen repeatedly, ten times or more. The J gene is TRBJ2-1, the V gene TRBV11-1, with 8 bases lining up with TRBD1. There are 12 residues in the CDR3. Per germline, CDR1 SGHAT and CDR2 FQDESV (reference sequence). V gave up 5 bases and J gave up 10 bases; unmatched junction bases: 4. The CDR3 sequence is CASSIGDREQFF. CDR3 DNA sequence: TGTGCCAGCAGCATCGGGGACAGGGAGCAGTTCTTC. Full variable domain (rest looked up from reference TRBV11-1 and TRBJ2-1): EAEVAQSPRYKITEKSQAVAFWCDPISGHATLYWYRQILGQGPELLVQFQDESVVDDSQLPKDRFSAERLKGVDSTLKIQPAELGDSAMYLCASSIGDREQFFGPGTRLTVL.

This clone has ten or more counts. This chain uses TRBV7-7 with TRBJ2-1, with D perhaps matching TRBD1 (5 bases). CDR1 SSHAT and CDR2 FNYEAQ come from the germline V gene (reference sequence). This CDR3 is built from 17 residues. Trimming took 1 base from V and 10 from J, leaving 23 bases between them. CDR3 protein: CASSLDRPASGNFEQFF. CDR3 nucleotide sequence: TGTGCCAGCAGCTTAGACAGGCCGGCTAGTGGGAACTTCGAGCAGTTCTTC.

The table lists this clone with many counts. The V call is TRBV5-1, the J call TRBJ2-2; possible D gene TRBD1, 6 bases. Germline assignment: CDR1 SGHRS and CDR2 YFSETQ. The CDR3 has 13 amino acids. Trimming took 4 bases from V and 5 from J, leaving 9 bases between them. This CDR3 is CASSTDRTGELFF. The CDR3, as DNA: TGCGCCAGCAGCACGGACAGAACCGGGGAGCTGTTTTTT.

This rearrangement joins TRBV23-1 to TRBJ2-2, with D uncertain. TRBV23-1 is filed as an ORF, its function uncertain. Trimming took 0 bases from V and 1 from J, leaving 3 bases between them. This CDR3 is built from 14 residues. CDR3 sequence reads: CASSQSKNTGELFF. The CDR3 nucleotides are TGCGCCAGCAGTCAATCCAAGAACACCGGGGAGCTGTTTTTT.

This clone was seen at least ten times. This sequence joins TRBV7-7 and TRBJ2-1; 7 nucleotides line up with TRBD2. Germline CDR1 reads SSHAT; CDR2 reads FNYEAQ (reference sequence). CDR3 length equals 15 residues. V shed 2 bases and J 4 bases; nucleotides not matched to a gene: 5. The CDR3 spells CASSLSPSGYNEQFF. CDR3 in DNA: TGTGCCAGCAGCTTATCCCCTAGCGGATACAATGAGCAGTTCTTC.

This clone was detected ten times or more. This chain links TRBV30 with TRBJ2-3; D unresolved. Germline CDR1 reads GTSNPN; CDR2 reads SVGIG (reference sequence). V dropped 2 bases and J dropped 6 bases, with 6 bases sitting between them. CDR3 length equals 11 residues. This chain's CDR3 is CAWSLKDTQYF. DNA for the CDR3: TGTGCCTGGAGTCTAAAGGATACGCAGTATTTT.

The sample holds many counts of this clone. V gene TRBV2 combines with J gene TRBJ2-3; 12 bases agree with TRBD2. The CDR3 totals 14 residues. CDR1 and CDR2 (germline): SNHLY, FYNNEI. J was trimmed by 5 bases and V by 5 bases; bases with no gene match: 2. This CDR3 is CASSPGLAGDTQYF. DNA for the CDR3: TGTGCCAGCAGTCCGGGACTAGCGGGAGATACGCAGTATTTT. Using reference TRBV2 and TRBJ2-3 for the parts outside the CDR3, the full variable domain is EPEVTQTPSHQVTQMGQEVILRCVPISNHLYFYWYRQILGQKVEFLVSFYNNEISEKSEIFDDQFSVERPDGSNFTLKIRSTKLEDSAMYFCASSPGLAGDTQYFGPGTRLTVL.

This clone was recorded at least ten times. This rearrangement joins TRBV6-5 to TRBJ1-3; D is perhaps TRBD1 (5 bases). V was cut by 5 bases and J by 2 bases, with 10 bases left in between. Looked up from germline, CDR1 is MNHEY and CDR2 is SVGAGI. The CDR3 is made up of 14 amino acids. This CDR3 is CASSPRRAGNTIYF. The CDR3 DNA reads as TGTGCCAGCAGTCCCCGCAGGGCTGGAAACACCATATATTTT.

Many counts were recorded for this clone. The rearrangement joins TRBV7-3 to TRBJ1-2; TRBD1 agrees at 8 bases. The CDR3 has 13 residues. Germline V CDR1 and CDR2: SGHTA, FQGTGA. V gave up 4 bases and J gave up 7 bases; unmatched junction bases: 5. The CDR3: CASSSGQGIGYTF. The CDR3, as DNA: TGTGCCAGCAGCTCCGGACAGGGAATTGGCTACACCTTC.

This clone has ten or more counts. This sequence joins TRBV18 and TRBJ1-1; D might be TRBD1 (6 bases). Germline V gene data show CDR1 as KGHSH and CDR2 as LQKENI. Trimming cost V 3 bases and J 1 base, with 12 bases left between them. This CDR3 contains 15 residues. CDR3 nucleotide sequence: TGTGCCAGCTCACCCCAGGGGCGCGGGAACACTGAAGCTTTCTTT. It yields the protein CASSPQGRGNTEAFF.

This clone was picked up many times. The chain is built from TRBV6-1 and TRBJ2-7, with 15 bases identical to TRBD2. Germline V gene sequence: CDR1 MNHNS, CDR2 SASEGT. The V segment lost 3 bases and the J segment 8 bases; nucleotides outside the gene matches: 8. This CDR3 has 16 amino acids. The CDR3 sequence: CASSEGLAGGQGKQYF. CDR3 nucleotides: TGTGCCAGCAGTGAGGGACTAGCGGGGGGCCAAGGGAAGCAGTACTTC.

Ten or more counts support this clone. V gene TRBV5-6 combines with J gene TRBJ2-1, with a weak D call TRBD1 (5 bases). CDR3 length equals 15 residues. Germline assignment: CDR1 SGHDT and CDR2 YYEEEE. The germline V and J ends were trimmed by 3 bases and 2 bases, with 12 bases remaining between them. In nucleotides, the CDR3 is TGTGCCAGCAGCTGGCAGGGTAACCCCTACAATGAGCAGTTCTTC. This translates into CASSWQGNPYNEQFF.

This clone was observed at least ten times. The V call is TRBV27, the J call TRBJ1-2, with D perhaps matching TRBD1 (5 bases). Germline V gene data show CDR1 as MNHEY and CDR2 as SMNVEV (reference sequence). V gave up 2 bases and J gave up 4 bases, with 11 bases separating them. CDR3 size: 14 residues. The CDR3 is CASSLNRQSYGYTF. In DNA, the CDR3 is TGTGCCAGCAGTTTAAATCGACAGTCCTATGGCTACACCTTC.

In its sample, this clone was seen many times. This rearrangement joins TRBV19 to TRBJ1-1, with TRBD1 matching over 7 bases. Trimming removed 0 bases from V and 2 bases from J; junction bases left unmatched: 6. The CDR3 loop spans 16 amino acids. The germline V gene has CDR1 LNHDA and CDR2 SQIVND (reference sequence). Written as DNA, the CDR3 is TGTGCCAGTAGTATAGATCTCAACAGGGGAAACACTGAAGCTTTCTTT. Translation: CASSIDLNRGNTEAFF.